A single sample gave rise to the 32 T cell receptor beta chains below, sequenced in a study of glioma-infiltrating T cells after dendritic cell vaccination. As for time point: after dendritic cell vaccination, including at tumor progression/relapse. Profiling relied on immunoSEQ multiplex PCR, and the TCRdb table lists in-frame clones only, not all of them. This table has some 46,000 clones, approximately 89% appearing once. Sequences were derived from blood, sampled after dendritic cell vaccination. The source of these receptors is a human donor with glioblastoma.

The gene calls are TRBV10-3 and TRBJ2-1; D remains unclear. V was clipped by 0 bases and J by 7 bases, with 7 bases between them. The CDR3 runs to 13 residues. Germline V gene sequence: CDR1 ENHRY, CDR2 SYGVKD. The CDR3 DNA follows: TGTGCCATCAGTGAGTCGCCACGGAATGAGCAGTTCTTC. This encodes CAISESPRNEQFF.

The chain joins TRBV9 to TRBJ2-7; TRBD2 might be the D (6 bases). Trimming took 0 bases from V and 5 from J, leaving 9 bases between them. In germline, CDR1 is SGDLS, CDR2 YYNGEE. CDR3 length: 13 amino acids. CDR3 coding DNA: TGTGCCAGCAGCGTAGCTGGGGGGAACGAGCAGTACTTC. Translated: CASSVAGGNEQYF.

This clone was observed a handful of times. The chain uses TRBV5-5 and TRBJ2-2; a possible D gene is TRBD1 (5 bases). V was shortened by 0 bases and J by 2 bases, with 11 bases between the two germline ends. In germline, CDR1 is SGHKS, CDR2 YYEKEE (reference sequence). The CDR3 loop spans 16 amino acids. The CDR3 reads CASSLASGLNTGELFF. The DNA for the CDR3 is TGTGCCAGCAGCTTGGCTTCAGGGCTAAACACCGGGGAGCTGTTTTTT.

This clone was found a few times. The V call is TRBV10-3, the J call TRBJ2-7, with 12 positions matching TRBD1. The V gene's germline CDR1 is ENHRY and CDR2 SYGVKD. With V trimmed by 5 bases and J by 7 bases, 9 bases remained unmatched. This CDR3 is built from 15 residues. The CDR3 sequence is CAISPGQGASREQYF. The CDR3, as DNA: TGTGCCATCAGTCCGGGACAGGGGGCTTCAAGAGAGCAGTACTTC.

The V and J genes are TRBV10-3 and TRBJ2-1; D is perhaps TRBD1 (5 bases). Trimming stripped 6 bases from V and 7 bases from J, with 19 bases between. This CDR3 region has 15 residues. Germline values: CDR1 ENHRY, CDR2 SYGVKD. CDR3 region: CAIRGNAGARNEQFF. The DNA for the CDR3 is TGTGCCATCAGGGGAAACGCTGGGGCTCGGAATGAGCAGTTCTTC.

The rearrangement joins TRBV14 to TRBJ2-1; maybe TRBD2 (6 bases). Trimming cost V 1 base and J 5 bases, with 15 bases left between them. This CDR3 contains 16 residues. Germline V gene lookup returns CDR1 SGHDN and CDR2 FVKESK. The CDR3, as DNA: TGTGCCAGCAGCCAAGTGGGAGGAGGACTCCACAATGAGCAGTTCTTC. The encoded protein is CASSQVGGGLHNEQFF. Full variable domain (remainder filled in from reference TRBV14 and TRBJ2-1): EAGVTQFPSHSVIEKGQTVTLRCDPISGHDNLYWYRRVMGKEIKFLLHFVKESKQDESGMPNNRFLAERTGGTYSTLKVQPAELEDSGVYFCASSQVGGGLHNEQFFGPGTRLTVL.

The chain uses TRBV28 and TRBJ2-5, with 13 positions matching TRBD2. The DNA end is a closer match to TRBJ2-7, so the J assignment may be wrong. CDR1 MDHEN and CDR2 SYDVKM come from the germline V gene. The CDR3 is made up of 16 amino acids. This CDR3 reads CASSPPGLAGLYEQYF. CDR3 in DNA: TGTGCCAGCAGTCCCCCGGGACTAGCGGGACTCTACGAGCAGTACTTC.

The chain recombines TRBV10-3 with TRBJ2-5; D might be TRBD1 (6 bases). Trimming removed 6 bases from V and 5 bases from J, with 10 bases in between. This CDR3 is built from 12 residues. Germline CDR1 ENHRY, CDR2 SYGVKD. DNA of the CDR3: TGTGCCATCAGGACAGGTTCCGAGACCCAGTACTTC. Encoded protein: CAIRTGSETQYF.

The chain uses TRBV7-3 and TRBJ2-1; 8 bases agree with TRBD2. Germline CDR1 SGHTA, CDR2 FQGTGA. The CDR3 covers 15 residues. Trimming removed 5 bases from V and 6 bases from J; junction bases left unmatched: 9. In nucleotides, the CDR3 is TGTGCCAGCAGCGATCAAGCGGGAGTAACCAATGAGCAGTTCTTC. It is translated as CASSDQAGVTNEQFF.

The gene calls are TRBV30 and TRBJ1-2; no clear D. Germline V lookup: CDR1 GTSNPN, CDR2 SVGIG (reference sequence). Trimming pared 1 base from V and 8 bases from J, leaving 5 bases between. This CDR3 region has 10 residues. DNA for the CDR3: TGTGCCTGGAGTGGCTACGGCTACACCTTC. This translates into CAWSGYGYTF.

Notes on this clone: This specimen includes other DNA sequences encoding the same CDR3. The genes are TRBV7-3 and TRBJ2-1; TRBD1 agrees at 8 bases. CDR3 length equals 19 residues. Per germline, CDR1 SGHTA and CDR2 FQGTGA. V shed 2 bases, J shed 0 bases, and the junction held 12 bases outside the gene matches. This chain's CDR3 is CASSLWVKDRAYSYNEQFF. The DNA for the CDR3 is TGTGCCAGCAGCTTATGGGTTAAGGACAGGGCATACTCCTACAATGAGCAGTTCTTC.

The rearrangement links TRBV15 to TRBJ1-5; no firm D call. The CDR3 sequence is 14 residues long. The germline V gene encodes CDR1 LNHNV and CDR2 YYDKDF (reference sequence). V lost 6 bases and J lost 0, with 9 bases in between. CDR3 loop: CATSRQYSNQPQHF. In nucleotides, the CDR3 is TGTGCCACCAGTCGTCAGTATAGCAATCAGCCCCAGCATTTT. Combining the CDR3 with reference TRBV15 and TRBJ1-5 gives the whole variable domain DAMVIQNPRYQVTQFGKPVTLSCSQTLNHNVMYWYQQKSSQAPKLLFHYYDKDFNNEADTPDNFQSRRPNTSFCFLDIRSPGLGDTAMYLCATSRQYSNQPQHFGDGTRLSIL.

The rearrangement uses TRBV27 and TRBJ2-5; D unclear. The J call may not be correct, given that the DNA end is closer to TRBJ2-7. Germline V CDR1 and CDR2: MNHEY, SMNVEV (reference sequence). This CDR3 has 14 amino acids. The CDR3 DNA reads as TGTGCCAGCAGTTTATGGGCAGGCTCCTACGAGCAGTACTTC. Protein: CASSLWAGSYEQYF.

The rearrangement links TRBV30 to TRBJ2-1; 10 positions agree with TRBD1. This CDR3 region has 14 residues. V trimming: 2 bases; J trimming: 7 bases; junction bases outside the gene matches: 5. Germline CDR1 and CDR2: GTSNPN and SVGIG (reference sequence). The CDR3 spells CAWSSWTGGNEQFF. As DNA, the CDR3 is TGTGCCTGGAGTTCGTGGACAGGGGGAAATGAGCAGTTCTTC.

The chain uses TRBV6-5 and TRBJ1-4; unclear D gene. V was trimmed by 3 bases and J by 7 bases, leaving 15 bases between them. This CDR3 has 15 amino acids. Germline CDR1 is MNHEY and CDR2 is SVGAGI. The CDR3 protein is CASSYSGLGSEKLFF. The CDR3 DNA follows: TGTGCCAGCAGTTATTCCGGACTGGGAAGTGAAAAACTGTTTTTT.

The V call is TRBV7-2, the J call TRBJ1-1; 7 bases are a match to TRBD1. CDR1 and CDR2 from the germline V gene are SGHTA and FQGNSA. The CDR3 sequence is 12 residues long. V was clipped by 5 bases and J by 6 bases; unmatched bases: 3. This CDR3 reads CASSTGTAEAFF. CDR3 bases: TGTGCCAGCAGCACCGGGACAGCTGAAGCTTTCTTT.

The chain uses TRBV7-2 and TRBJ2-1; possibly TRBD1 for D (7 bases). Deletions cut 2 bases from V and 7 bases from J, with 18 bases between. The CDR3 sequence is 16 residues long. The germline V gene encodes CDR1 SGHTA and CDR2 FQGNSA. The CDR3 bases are TGTGCCAGCAGCTTAAGGTGGGGGGCAGGGGGAAATGAGCAGTTCTTC. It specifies CASSLRWGAGGNEQFF.

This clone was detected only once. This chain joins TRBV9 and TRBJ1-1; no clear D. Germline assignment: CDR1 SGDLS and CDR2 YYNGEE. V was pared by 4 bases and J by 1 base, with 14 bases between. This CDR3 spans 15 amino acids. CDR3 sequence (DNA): TGTGCCAGCAGCACAATTGGGTCGGGGAACACTGAAGCTTTCTTT. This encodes CASSTIGSGNTEAFF.

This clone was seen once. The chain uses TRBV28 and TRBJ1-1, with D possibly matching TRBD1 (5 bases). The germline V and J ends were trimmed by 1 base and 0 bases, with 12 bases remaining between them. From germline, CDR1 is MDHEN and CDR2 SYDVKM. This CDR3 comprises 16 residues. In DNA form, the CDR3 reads TGTGCCAGCAGTTTATCAGGGAGGGGCATGAACACTGAAGCTTTCTTT. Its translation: CASSLSGRGMNTEAFF.

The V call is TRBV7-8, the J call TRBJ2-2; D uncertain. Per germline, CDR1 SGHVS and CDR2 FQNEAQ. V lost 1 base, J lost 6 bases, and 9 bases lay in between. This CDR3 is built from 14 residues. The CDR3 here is CASSLVSPPGELFF. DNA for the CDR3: TGTGCCAGCAGCTTAGTATCCCCCCCCGGGGAGCTGTTTTTT. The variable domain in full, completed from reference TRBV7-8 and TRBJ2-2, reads GAGVSQSPRYKVAKRGQDVALRCDPISGHVSLFWYQQALGQGPEFLTYFQNEAQLDKSGLPSDRFFAERPEGSVSTLKIQRTQQEDSAVYLCASSLVSPPGELFFGEGSRLTVL.

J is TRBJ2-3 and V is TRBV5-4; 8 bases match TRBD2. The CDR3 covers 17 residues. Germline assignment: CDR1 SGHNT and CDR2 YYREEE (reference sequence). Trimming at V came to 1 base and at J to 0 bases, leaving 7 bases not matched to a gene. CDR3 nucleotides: TGTGCCAGCAGCTTGTTTTTTTCGGGAGGGAGCACAGATACGCAGTATTTT. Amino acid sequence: CASSLFFSGGSTDTQYF.

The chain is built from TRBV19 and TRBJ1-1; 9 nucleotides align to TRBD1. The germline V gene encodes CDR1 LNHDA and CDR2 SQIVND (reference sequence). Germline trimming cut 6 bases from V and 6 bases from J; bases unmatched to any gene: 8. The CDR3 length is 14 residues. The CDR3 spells CASRPGQGVPEAFF. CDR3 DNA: TGTGCCAGTAGGCCGGGACAGGGCGTTCCTGAAGCTTTCTTT.

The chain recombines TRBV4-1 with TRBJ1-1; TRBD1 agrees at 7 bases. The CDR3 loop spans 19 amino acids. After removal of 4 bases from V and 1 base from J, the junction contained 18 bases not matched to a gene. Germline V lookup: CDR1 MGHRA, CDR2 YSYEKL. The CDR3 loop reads CASSLRDRTMRSWNTEAFF. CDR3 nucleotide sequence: TGCGCCAGCAGCCTCCGGGACAGAACAATGCGATCGTGGAACACTGAAGCTTTCTTT.

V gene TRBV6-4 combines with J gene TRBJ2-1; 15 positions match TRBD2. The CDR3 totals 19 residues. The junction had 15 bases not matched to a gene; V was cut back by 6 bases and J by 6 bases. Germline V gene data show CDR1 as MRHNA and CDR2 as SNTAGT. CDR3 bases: TGTGCCAGCAGACCGGGACTAGCGGGAGGCCCCCCCGGGGGCAATGAGCAGTTCTTC. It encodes CASRPGLAGGPPGGNEQFF.

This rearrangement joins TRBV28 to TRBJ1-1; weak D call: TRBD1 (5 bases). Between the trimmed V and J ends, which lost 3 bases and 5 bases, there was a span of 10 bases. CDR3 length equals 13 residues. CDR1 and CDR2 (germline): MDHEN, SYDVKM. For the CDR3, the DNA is TGTGCCAGCAGTTTTTCCCCAGGGACTGAAGCTTTCTTT. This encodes CASSFSPGTEAFF.

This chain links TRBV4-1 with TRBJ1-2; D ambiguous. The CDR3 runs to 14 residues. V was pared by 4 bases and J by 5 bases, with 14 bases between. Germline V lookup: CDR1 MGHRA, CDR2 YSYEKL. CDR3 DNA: TGCGCCAGCAGCCTAGAAACGGTGGTGTATGGCTACACCTTC. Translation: CASSLETVVYGYTF.

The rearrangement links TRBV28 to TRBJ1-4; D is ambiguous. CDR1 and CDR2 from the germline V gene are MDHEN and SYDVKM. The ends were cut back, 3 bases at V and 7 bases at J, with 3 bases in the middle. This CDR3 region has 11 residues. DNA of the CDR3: TGTGCCAGCAGTTTTCGTGAAAAACTGTTTTTT. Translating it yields CASSFREKLFF.

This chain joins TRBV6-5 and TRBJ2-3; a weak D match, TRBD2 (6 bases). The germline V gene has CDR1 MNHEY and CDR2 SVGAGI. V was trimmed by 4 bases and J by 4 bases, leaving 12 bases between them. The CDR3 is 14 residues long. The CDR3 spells CASSSPDYPDTQYF. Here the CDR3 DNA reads TGTGCCAGCAGTTCCCCGGACTATCCAGATACGCAGTATTTT.

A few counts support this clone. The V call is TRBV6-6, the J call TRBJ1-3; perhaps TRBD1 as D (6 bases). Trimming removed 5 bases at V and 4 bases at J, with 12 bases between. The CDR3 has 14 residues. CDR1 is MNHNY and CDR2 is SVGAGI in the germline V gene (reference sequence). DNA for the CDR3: TGTGCCAGCAGTCTCGACAGGTTCGGAAACACCATATATTTT. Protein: CASSLDRFGNTIYF.

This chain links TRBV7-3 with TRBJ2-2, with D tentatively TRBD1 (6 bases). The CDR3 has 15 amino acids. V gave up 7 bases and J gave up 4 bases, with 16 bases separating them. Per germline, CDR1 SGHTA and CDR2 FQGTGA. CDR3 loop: CASKQTQGSTGELFF. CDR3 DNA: TGTGCCAGCAAACAAACACAGGGTAGCACCGGGGAGCTGTTTTTT.

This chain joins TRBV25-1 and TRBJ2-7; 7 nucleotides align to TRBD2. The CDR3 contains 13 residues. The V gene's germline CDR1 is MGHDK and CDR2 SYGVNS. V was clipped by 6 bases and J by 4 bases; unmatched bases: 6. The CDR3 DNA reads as TGTGCCAGCAGGAGCGGGAACATATACGAGCAGTACTTC. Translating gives CASRSGNIYEQYF.

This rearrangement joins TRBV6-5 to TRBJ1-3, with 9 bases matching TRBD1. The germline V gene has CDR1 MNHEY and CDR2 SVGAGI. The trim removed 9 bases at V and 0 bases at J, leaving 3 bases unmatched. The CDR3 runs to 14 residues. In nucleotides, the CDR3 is TGTGCCAGGAAGACAGGGGGCTCTGGAAACACCATATATTTT. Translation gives CARKTGGSGNTIYF.